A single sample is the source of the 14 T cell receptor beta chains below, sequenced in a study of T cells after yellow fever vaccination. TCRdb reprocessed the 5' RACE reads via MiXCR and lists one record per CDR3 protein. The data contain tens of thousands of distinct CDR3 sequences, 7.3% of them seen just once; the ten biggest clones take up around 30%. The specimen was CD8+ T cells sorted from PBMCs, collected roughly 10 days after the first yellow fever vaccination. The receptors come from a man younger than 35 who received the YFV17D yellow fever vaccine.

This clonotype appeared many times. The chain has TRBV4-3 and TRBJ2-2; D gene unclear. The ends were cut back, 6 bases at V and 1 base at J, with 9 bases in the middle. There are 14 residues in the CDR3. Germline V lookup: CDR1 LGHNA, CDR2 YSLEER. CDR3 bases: TGCGCCAGCAGGAACGAGGAGAACACCGGGGAGCTGTTTTTT. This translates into CASRNEENTGELFF.

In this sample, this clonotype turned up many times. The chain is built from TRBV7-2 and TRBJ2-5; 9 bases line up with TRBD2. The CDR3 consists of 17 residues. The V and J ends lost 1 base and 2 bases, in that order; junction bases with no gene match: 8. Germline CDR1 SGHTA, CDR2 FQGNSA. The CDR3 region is CASSLVPSGAIQETQYF. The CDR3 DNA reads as TGTGCCAGCAGCTTAGTTCCTAGCGGGGCGATACAAGAGACCCAGTACTTC.

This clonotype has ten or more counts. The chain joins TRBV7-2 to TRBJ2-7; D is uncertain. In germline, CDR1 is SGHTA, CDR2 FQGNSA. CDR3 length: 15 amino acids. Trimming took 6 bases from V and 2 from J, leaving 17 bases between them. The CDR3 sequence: CASSLVAALAYEQYV. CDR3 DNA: TGTGCCAGCAGTCTAGTGGCAGCCTTAGCCTACGAGCAGTACGTC.

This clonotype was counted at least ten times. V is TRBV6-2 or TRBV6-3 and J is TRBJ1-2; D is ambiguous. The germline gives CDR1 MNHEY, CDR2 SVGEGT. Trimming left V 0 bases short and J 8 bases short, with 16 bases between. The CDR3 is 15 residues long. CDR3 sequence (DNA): TGTGCCAGCAGTTACTCGACATCCCTATTGGGGGGCTACACCTTC. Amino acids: CASSYSTSLLGGYTF.

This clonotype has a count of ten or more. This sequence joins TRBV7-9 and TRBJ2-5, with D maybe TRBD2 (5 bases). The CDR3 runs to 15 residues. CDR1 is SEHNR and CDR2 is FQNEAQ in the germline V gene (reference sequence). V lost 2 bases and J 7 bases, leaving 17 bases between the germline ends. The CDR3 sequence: CASSLPPQEDRTQYF. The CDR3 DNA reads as TGTGCCAGCAGCTTACCCCCTCAGGAGGATAGGACCCAGTACTTC.

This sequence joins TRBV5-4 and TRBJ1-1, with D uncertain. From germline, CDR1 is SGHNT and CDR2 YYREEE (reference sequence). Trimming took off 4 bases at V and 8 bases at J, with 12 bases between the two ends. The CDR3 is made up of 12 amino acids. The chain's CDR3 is CASSEDGREAFF. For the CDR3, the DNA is TGTGCCAGCAGCGAAGACGGGAGAGAAGCTTTCTTT.

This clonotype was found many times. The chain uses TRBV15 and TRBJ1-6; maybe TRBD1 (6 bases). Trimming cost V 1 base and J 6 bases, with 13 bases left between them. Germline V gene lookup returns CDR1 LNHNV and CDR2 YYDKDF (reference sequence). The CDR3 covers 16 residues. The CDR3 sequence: CATSRGQAGGNSPLHF. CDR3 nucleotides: TGTGCCACCAGCAGAGGACAGGCGGGCGGTAATTCACCCCTCCACTTT.

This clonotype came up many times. The CDR3 loop reads CATSRDLGDANTGELFF. The CDR3 DNA follows: TGTGCCACCAGCAGAGATCTGGGGGACGCGAACACCGGGGAGCTGTTTTTT. The genes are TRBV15 and TRBJ2-2; D may correspond to TRBD1 or TRBD2 (5 bases each). The V gene's germline CDR1 is LNHNV and CDR2 YYDKDF (reference sequence). V was pared by 0 bases and J by 0 bases, with 11 bases between. CDR3 length equals 17 residues.

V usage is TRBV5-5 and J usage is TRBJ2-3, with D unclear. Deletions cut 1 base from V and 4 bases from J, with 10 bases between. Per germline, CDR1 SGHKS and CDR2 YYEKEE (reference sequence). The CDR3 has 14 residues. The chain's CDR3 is CASSLSDSSDTQYF. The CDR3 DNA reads TGTGCCAGCAGCTTGTCCGATTCATCAGATACGCAGTATTTT.

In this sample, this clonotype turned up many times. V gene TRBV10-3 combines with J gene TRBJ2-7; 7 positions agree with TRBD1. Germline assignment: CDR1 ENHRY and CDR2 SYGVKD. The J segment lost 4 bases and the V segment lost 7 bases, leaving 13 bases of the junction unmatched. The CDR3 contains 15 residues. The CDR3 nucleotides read TGTGCCATCAAATCACCCACAGGGGACAAGTACGAGCAGTACTTC. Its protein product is CAIKSPTGDKYEQYF.

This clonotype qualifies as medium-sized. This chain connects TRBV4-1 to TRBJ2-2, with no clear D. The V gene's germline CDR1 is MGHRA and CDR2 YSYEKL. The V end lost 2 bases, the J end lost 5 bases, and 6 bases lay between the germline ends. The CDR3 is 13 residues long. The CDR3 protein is CASSQTDTGELFF. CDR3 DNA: TGCGCCAGCAGCCAAACCGATACCGGGGAGCTGTTTTTT.

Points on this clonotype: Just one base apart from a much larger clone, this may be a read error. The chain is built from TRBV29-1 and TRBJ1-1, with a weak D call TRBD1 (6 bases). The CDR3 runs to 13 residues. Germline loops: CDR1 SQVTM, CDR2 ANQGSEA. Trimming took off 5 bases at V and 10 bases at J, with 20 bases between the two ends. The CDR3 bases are TGCAGCGTTTACCCTACAGGGCCAGGCATAGCTTTCTTT. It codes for CSVYPTGPGIAFF.

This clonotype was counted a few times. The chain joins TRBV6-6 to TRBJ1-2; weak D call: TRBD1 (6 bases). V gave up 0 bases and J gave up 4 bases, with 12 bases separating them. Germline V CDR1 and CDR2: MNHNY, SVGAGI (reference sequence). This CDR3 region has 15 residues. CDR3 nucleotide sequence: TGTGCCAGCAGTTACTCGGAAGGACAGTTCTATGGCTACACCTTC. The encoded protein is CASSYSEGQFYGYTF.

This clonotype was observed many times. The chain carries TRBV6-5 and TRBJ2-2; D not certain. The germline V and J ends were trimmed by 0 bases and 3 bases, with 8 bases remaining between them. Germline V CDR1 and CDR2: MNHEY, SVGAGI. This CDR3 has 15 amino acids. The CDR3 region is CASSYSTDDTGELFF. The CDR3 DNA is TGTGCCAGCAGTTACTCTACGGACGACACCGGGGAGCTGTTTTTT.